The source of this T cell receptor (beta chain) is a study of T cells after yellow fever vaccination. Study summary: Those fractions that held only low numbers of cells were prepared using the SMART-Seq v4 Ultra Low Input RNA kit.

This CDR3 contains 16 residues. CDR1 and CDR2 from the germline V gene are MNHEY and SMNVEV (reference sequence). With V trimmed by 4 bases and J by 2 bases, 6 bases remained unmatched. TCRdb re-analysed the 5' RACE reads in MiXCR, keeping a single row per CDR3 protein. The sample shows around 100,000 distinct CDR3 sequences, roughly 8.9% of them seen only once. Whole-study results and caveats: A minor fraction of clonotypes spanned both CD4 and CD8 compartments.

This clonotype came up many times. The antigen is unknown. Sequenced here: CD8+ T cells sorted from PBMCs, sampled 45 days after the yellow fever booster vaccination. This receptor was obtained from a man aged 25-45 years who received the YFV17D yellow fever vaccine. The chain combines TRBV27 with TRBJ2-7, with 12 bases identical to TRBD2. CDR3 sequence (DNA): TGTGCCAGCAGTTCCCAGACTAGCGGGAGCGCCTACGAGCAGTACTTC. Protein: CASSSQTSGSAYEQYF.